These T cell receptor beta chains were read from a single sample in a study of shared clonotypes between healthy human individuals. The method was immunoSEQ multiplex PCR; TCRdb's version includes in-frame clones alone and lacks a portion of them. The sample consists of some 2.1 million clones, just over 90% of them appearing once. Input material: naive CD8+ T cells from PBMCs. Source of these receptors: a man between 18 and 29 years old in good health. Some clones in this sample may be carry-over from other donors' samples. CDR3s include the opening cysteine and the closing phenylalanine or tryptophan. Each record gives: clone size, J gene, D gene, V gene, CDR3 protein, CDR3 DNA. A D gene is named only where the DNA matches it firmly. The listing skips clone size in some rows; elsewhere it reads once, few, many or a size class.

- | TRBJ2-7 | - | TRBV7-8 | CASSLVVAATYEQYF | TGTGCCAGCAGCTTAGTAGTAGCGGCCACCTACGAGCAGTACTTC
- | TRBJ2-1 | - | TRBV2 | CASSDFSYNEQFF | TGTGCCAGCAGTGACTTCTCCTACAATGAGCAGTTCTTC
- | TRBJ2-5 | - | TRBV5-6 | CASSLDYNQYF | TGTGCCAGCAGCTTGGACTATAACCAGTACTTC
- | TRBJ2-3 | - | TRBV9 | CASSVQWGPDTQYF | TGTGCCAGCAGCGTCCAATGGGGCCCAGATACGCAGTATTTT
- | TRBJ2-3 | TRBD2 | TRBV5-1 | CASAPSGWVTDTQYF | TGCGCCAGCGCCCCTAGCGGGTGGGTCACAGATACGCAGTATTTT
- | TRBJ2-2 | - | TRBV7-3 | CASSLFGVKGTGELFF | TGTGCCAGCAGCTTATTCGGAGTGAAGGGGACCGGGGAGCTGTTTTTT
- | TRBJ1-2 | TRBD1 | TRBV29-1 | CSVEGFDRGKNYGYTF | TGCAGCGTTGAAGGATTTGACAGGGGGAAAAACTATGGCTACACCTTC
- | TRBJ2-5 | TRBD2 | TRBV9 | CASSERTSGQETQYF | TGTGCCAGCAGCGAAAGGACTAGCGGACAAGAGACCCAGTACTTC
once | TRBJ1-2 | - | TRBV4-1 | CASSQDRNANYGYTF | TGCGCCAGCAGCCAAGACAGGAACGCCAACTATGGCTACACCTTC
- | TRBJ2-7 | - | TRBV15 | CATSIGAGSSYEQYF | TGTGCCACCAGCATTGGGGCAGGGAGCTCCTACGAGCAGTACTTC
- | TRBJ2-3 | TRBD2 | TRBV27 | CASSLREGVNTQYF | TGTGCCAGCAGTTTAAGGGAGGGCGTAAATACGCAGTATTTT
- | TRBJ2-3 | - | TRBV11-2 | CASSIPRSSTDTQYF | TGTGCCAGCAGCATTCCAAGGAGTAGCACAGATACGCAGTATTTT
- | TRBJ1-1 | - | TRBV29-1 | CSVATIEAFF | TGCAGCGTTGCAACAATTGAAGCTTTCTTT
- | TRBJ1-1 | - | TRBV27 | CASSPGRGETMNTEAFF | TGTGCCAGCAGTCCGGGGAGGGGAGAAACCATGAACACTGAAGCTTTCTTT
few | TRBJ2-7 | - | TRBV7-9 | CASSVGLAHHEQYF | TGTGCCAGCAGCGTGGGATTAGCTCACCACGAGCAGTACTTC
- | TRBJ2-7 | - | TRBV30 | CAWSGQTYEQYF | TGTGCCTGGAGTGGACAGACCTACGAGCAGTACTTC
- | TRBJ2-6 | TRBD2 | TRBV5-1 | CASSLEASGRVFWGANVLTF | TGCGCCAGCAGCTTGGAGGCTAGCGGGAGAGTATTCTGGGGGGCCAACGTCCTGACTTTC
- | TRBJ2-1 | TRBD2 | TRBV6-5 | CASSYRPAGGGEQFF | TGTGCCAGCAGTTACCGCCCAGCGGGAGGGGGTGAGCAGTTCTTC
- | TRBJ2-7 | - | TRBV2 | CASSPRDNVGEQYF | TGTGCCAGCAGCCCCCGGGACAACGTCGGCGAGCAGTACTTC
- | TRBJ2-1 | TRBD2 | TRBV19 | CASSMSSGRAYNEQFF | TGTGCCAGTAGTATGTCCAGCGGGAGGGCCTACAATGAGCAGTTCTTC
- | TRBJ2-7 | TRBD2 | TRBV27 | CASSPRGLAGGREQYF | TGTGCCAGCAGCCCACGGGGACTAGCGGGAGGGCGGGAGCAGTACTTC
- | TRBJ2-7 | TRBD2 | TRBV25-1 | CASSVTSGRIREQYF | TGTGCCAGCAGTGTCACTAGCGGGAGAATCCGCGAGCAGTACTTC
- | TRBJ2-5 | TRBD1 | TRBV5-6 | CASSLVVGTEETQYF | TGTGCCAGCAGCTTGGTCGTCGGGACAGAAGAGACCCAGTACTTC
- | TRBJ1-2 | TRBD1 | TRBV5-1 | CASRDSTGDRYGYTF | TGCGCCAGCAGAGACTCTACAGGGGATCGCTATGGCTACACCTTC
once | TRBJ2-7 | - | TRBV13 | CASRETGSLGYEQYF | TGTGCCAGCAGAGAGACAGGAAGCCTAGGTTACGAGCAGTACTTC
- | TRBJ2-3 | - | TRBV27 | CASSTSSGEFADTQYF | TGTGCCAGCAGTACCTCATCTGGGGAGTTTGCAGATACGCAGTATTTT
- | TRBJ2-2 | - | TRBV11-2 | CASSELEGHRGELFF | TGTGCCAGCAGCGAGCTGGAAGGTCATAGAGGGGAGCTGTTTTTT
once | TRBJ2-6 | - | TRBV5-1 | CASSPGFVGRSGANVLTF | TGCGCCAGCAGCCCCGGTTTTGTAGGGCGCTCTGGGGCCAACGTCCTGACTTTC
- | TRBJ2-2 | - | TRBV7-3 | CASSPAGGELFF | TGTGCCAGCAGCCCCGCGGGCGGGGAGCTGTTTTTT
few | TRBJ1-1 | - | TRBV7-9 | CASSLESRDPEAFF | TGTGCCAGCAGCTTAGAGAGCAGGGACCCTGAAGCTTTCTTT
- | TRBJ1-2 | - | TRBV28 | CASSGGGSNYGYTF | TGTGCCAGCAGTGGGGGAGGCAGTAACTATGGCTACACCTTC
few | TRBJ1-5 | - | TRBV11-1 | CASSLESAGPQHF | TGTGCCAGCAGCTTAGAAAGCGCGGGGCCCCAGCATTTT
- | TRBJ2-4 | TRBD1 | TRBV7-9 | CASSSIRDRVKNIQYF | TGTGCCAGCAGCTCGATCCGGGACAGGGTGAAAAACATTCAGTACTTC
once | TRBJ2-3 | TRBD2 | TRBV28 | CASSLREAIDTQYF | TGTGCCAGCAGTTTACGGGAGGCGATAGATACGCAGTATTTT
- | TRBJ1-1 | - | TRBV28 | CASSLYSRVGAFF | TGTGCCAGCAGTTTATACTCCAGGGTAGGGGCTTTCTTT
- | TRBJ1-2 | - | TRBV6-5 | CASSQDRSYGYTF | TGTGCCAGCAGTCAAGACAGAAGCTATGGCTACACCTTC
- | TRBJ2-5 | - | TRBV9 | CASSVTQRGAGETQYF | TGTGCCAGCAGCGTGACGCAGAGGGGCGCGGGAGAGACCCAGTACTTC
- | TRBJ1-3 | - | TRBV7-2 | CASSSWGGYNTIYF | TGTGCCAGCAGCTCGTGGGGGGGATACAACACCATATATTTT
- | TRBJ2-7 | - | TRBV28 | CASSLGRLYSYEQYF | TGTGCCAGCAGTTTGGGACGACTGTACTCCTACGAGCAGTACTTC
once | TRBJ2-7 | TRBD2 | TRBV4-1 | CASSQGSSGVFYEQYF | TGCGCCAGCAGCCAGGGATCGAGCGGGGTTTTCTACGAGCAGTACTTC
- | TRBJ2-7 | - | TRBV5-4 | CASSLAAEQYF | TGTGCCAGCAGCTTGGCGGCCGAGCAGTACTTC
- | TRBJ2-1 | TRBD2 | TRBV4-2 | CASSPRTSSYNEQFF | TGTGCCAGCAGCCCTCGGACTAGCTCCTACAATGAGCAGTTCTTC
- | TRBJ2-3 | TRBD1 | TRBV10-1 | CASSGTSEDRGEKIERSTYTQYF | TGCGCCAGCAGTGGCACCTCAGAGGACAGGGGAGAGAAAATTGAAAGATCCACATATACGCAGTATTTT
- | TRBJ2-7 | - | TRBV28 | CASTDLTEQYF | TGTGCCAGCACCGACCTGACAGAGCAGTACTTC
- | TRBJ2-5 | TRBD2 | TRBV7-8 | CASSLDLSGLAGVTQYF | TGTGCCAGCAGCTTAGATTTATCGGGACTAGCGGGAGTGACCCAGTACTTC
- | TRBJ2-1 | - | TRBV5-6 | CASSFAGFDEQFF | TGTGCCAGCAGCTTCGCTGGGTTCGATGAGCAGTTCTTC
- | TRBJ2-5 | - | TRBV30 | CAWSASYREAQYF | TGTGCCTGGAGTGCGTCCTACAGGGAAGCCCAGTACTTC
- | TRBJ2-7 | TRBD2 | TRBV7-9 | CASSLPETSGEQYF | TGTGCCAGCAGCTTGCCTGAGACTAGCGGCGAGCAGTACTTC
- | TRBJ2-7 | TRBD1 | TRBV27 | CASSLSPGTGEGYRQYF | TGTGCCAGCAGTCTATCCCCGGGGACAGGGGAAGGTTACCGGCAGTACTTC
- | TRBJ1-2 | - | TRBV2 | CASSEARLLYGYTF | TGTGCCAGCAGTGAAGCCCGGTTACTATATGGCTACACCTTC
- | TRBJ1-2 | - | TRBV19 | CASSIDLENYGYTF | TGTGCCAGTAGTATAGATCTGGAGAACTATGGCTACACCTTC
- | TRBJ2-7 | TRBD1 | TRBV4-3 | CASSQVWTGSYEQYF | TGCGCCAGCAGCCAAGTCTGGACAGGGAGCTACGAGCAGTACTTC
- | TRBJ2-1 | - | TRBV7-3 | CASSRTPTGFYEQFF | TGTGCCAGCAGCCGGACGCCAACAGGGTTTTATGAGCAGTTCTTC
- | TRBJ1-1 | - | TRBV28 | CASSLAMNTEAFF | TGTGCCAGCAGTTTGGCTATGAACACTGAAGCTTTCTTT
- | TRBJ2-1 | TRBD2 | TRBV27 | CASSILAGERLAEQFF | TGTGCCAGCAGTATATTAGCGGGAGAAAGGTTAGCTGAGCAGTTCTTC
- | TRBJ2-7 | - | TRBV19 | CASSEGGIQYEQYF | TGTGCCTCCTCCGAGGGGGGAATTCAGTACGAGCAGTACTTC